This paragraph covers one T cell receptor beta chain sequence. The antigen remains undetermined. The assay was immunoSEQ multiplex PCR, and TCRdb's table has in-frame clones only and misses some. The sample includes about 93,000 clones, approximately 90% seen only once; the top ten take less than 3%. This specimen belongs to a study of T cell responses to AZD1222 COVID-19 vaccine. Study conclusions and caveats: Repertoire samples came only from after the peak T cell response.

CDR1 MGHDK and CDR2 SYGVNS come from the germline V gene. The CDR3 length is 11 residues. V was pared by 6 bases and J by 0 bases, with 2 bases between. This TCR came from an adult who received the AZD1222 COVID-19 vaccine. The chain joins TRBV25-1 to TRBJ1-1; D call uncertain. The specimen comprised peripheral blood, sampled 28 days after the second AZD1222 dose. CDR3 protein: CASSMNTEAFF. The CDR3 DNA sequence: TGTGCCAGCAGCATGAACACTGAAGCTTTCTTT.